This TCR beta chain originates from a study of glioma-infiltrating T cells after dendritic cell vaccination. Regarding this clone: Its antigen remains unidentified.

Notes on the study in general: Higher TCR clonality did not directly relate to longer survival.

Specified time point: after dendritic cell vaccination, including at tumor progression/relapse. The primer mix had 60 V beta and 13 J beta primers. Clones were read by immunoSEQ multiplex PCR, and TCRdb kept only the in-frame ones, dropping some. Among some 91,000 clones listed, approximately 75% were seen once. The length of the CDR3 is 13 residues. Germline loops: CDR1 SNHLY, CDR2 FYNNEI. Trimming removed 6 bases from V and 0 bases from J, with 8 bases in between. Sequencing was performed on blood, taken after dendritic cell vaccination. The J gene is TRBJ2-5, the V gene TRBV2; tentatively, D is TRBD2 (6 bases). The receptor was isolated from a human donor with glioblastoma. The CDR3 spells CASSGGHQETQYF. Here the CDR3 DNA reads TGTGCCAGCAGCGGGGGACACCAAGAGACCCAGTACTTC.